This paragraph reports one T cell receptor (beta chain). Its antigen remains unknown. TCR beta CDR3 sequences were amplified from RNA transcripts. The TCR CDR3 was amplified in a first-round RT-PCR using the HTBI primer set. TCRdb analysed the multiplex PCR reads with MiXCR anew, one entry per CDR3 protein. Here the sample spans 350,000 to 400,000 distinct CDR3 sequences, about 15% being singletons. The PBMCs were sourced from fresh peripheral blood (about 9.7 ml). CDR3 size: 16 residues. Germline V gene sequence: CDR1 MNHNS, CDR2 SASEGT. V lost 7 bases and J lost 6; bases outside the gene matches: 13. This specimen belongs to a study of T cells in Graves' hyperthyroidism and ophthalmopathy. Whole-study results and caveats: The model identified upcoming ophthalmopathy a median around 6 months ahead of onset.

Sequenced: blood. The chain links TRBV6-1 to TRBJ1-4, with 8 bases matching TRBD1. This clonotype was sampled from a woman aged 30 to 39 with Graves' hyperthyroidism. Here the CDR3 reads CASTPLLAGGYEKLFF. The CDR3 DNA sequence: TGTGCCAGCACCCCCTTACTGGCAGGGGGCTATGAAAAACTGTTTTTT.